This is a list of T cell receptor beta chains from one sample in a study of blood T cells in healthy people across ages. One entry per CDR3 protein, called by TCRdb with MiXCR from the 5' RACE reads. Among about 1,400,000 distinct CDR3 sequences listed, approximately 59% were seen once. What was sequenced was blood. These receptors came from a man aged 18 to 29 in good health. Each CDR3 is given with its conserved first and last residue.

j_call v_call cdr3_aa
TRBJ1-4 TRBV6-6 CASSQTTEKLFF
TRBJ2-1 TRBV4-2 CASSQRPGLIYNEQFF
TRBJ1-6 TRBV15 CATSRVRDVTYNSPLHF
TRBJ2-1 TRBV6-2/TRBV6-3 CASSSSSVEQFF
TRBJ2-3 TRBV18 CASSPEAGGGTDTQYF
TRBJ2-2 TRBV6-2/TRBV6-3 CASSYGAGTGELFF
TRBJ2-6 TRBV20-1 CSANRDRTSSGANVLTF
TRBJ2-7 TRBV5-5 CASSVTGAADYEQYF
TRBJ2-7 TRBV5-1 CASSPSGRDYEQYF
. TRBV13 CASSSRDKVDEQYF
TRBJ1-2 TRBV12-3/TRBV12-4 CASSTQQGIGGFNYGYTF
. TRBV20-1 CSARDLAGGPGETQYF
TRBJ2-7 TRBV6-2/TRBV6-3 CASRRTRACEQYF
TRBJ1-2 TRBV10-3 CAIRDENYGYTF
TRBJ2-1 TRBV19 CASALAGGHNEQFF
TRBJ2-3 TRBV7-9 CASSVLDRESTDTQYF
TRBJ2-3 TRBV20-1 CRGQGNTDTQYF
TRBJ2-7 TRBV27 CASSQDRVLAGERSSYEQYF
TRBJ2-1 TRBV4-2 CASSQTSGTLSNEQFF
TRBJ2-1 TRBV27 CASSLAAALGNEQFF
TRBJ2-1 TRBV4-1 CASSQIDGTLGNEQFF
. TRBV27 CASSSSWTSLQETQYF